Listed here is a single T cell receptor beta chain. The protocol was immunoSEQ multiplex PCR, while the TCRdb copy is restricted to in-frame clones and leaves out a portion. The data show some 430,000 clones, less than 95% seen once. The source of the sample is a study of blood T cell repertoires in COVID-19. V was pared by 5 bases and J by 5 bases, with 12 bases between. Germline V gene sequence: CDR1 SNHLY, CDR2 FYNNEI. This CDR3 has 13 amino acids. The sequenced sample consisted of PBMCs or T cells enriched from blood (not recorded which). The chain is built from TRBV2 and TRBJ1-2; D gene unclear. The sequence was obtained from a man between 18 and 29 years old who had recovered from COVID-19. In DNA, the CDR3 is TGTGCCAGCAGTCCCAGTGCGGGATATGGCTACACCTTC. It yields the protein CASSPSAGYGYTF.